The next 17 T cell receptor beta chains were all read from a single sample in a study of neoadjuvant anti-PD-1 for oral cavity cancer. Here immunoSEQ multiplex PCR was the method, and the copy in TCRdb shows in-frame clones only, minus some. The sample lists nearly 15,000 clones, 40% seen once, with 35% to 50% in the top ten. Time point of the sample: after neoadjuvant nivolumab, at surgical resection. The sequenced sample was tumor tissue, obtained after nivolumab (anti-PD-1) treatment. These receptors all come from a person aged 40-85 years with oral cavity squamous cell carcinoma.

The CDR3: CASSLAGSYNEQFF. CDR3 DNA: TGTGCCAGCAGTCTAGCGGGGTCCTACAATGAGCAGTTCTTC. The chain combines TRBV14 with TRBJ2-1, with 9 bases identical to TRBD2. V lost 6 bases, J lost 1 base, and 1 base stayed unmatched. CDR3 size: 14 residues. The germline gives CDR1 SGHDN, CDR2 FVKESK. Looking up the rest from reference TRBV14 and TRBJ2-1 gives the full variable domain: EAGVTQFPSHSVIEKGQTVTLRCDPISGHDNLYWYRRVMGKEIKFLLHFVKESKQDESGMPNNRFLAERTGGTYSTLKVQPAELEDSGVYFCASSLAGSYNEQFFGPGTRLTVL.

This clone has at least ten counts. The chain joins TRBV5-4 to TRBJ1-1; D gene ambiguous. Looked up from germline, CDR1 is SGHNT and CDR2 is YYREEE (reference sequence). Deletions cut 1 base from V and 0 bases from J, with 7 bases between. This CDR3 region has 14 residues. The DNA of the CDR3 is TGTGCCAGCAGCTTGATCGGCATGAACACTGAAGCTTTCTTT. This encodes CASSLIGMNTEAFF.

The chain links TRBV11-2 to TRBJ2-2; TRBD1 agrees at 8 bases. The length of the CDR3 is 15 residues. V shed 3 bases and J 4 bases; nucleotides not matched to a gene: 4. Looked up from germline, CDR1 is SGHAT and CDR2 is FQNNGV. CDR3 sequence reads: CASSFDRGRTGELFF. Here the CDR3 DNA reads TGTGCCAGCAGCTTCGACAGGGGTCGCACCGGGGAGCTGTTTTTT.

The chain has TRBV10-1 and TRBJ2-1, with 7 bases matching TRBD1. Germline V gene sequence: CDR1 WNHNN, CDR2 SYGVQD (reference sequence). After removal of 1 base from V and 1 base from J, the junction contained 4 bases not matched to a gene. The CDR3 is 16 residues long. The CDR3 region is CASSEYRGGSYNEQFF. CDR3 bases: TGCGCCAGCAGTGAGTACAGGGGTGGATCCTACAATGAGCAGTTCTTC.

This rearrangement joins TRBV7-6 to TRBJ1-1, with no clear D. Trimming shortened V by 2 bases and J by 0 bases, and 7 bases separated the two germline ends. The CDR3 length is 14 residues. Germline V CDR1 and CDR2: SGHVS, FNYEAQ. This CDR3 is CASSLPVLNTEAFF. The CDR3 DNA follows: TGTGCCAGCAGCTTACCCGTTTTGAACACTGAAGCTTTCTTT. Full variable domain (outside the CDR3, taken from reference TRBV7-6 and TRBJ1-1): GAGVSQSPRYKVTKRGQDVALRCDPISGHVSLYWYRQALGQGPEFLTYFNYEAQQDKSGLPNDRFSAERPEGSISTLTIQRTEQRDSAMYRCASSLPVLNTEAFFGQGTRLTVV.

The chain couples TRBV30 to TRBJ2-7; 9 nucleotides align to TRBD1. The CDR3 has 13 amino acids. The V segment lost 8 bases and the J segment 0 bases; nucleotides outside the gene matches: 5. Looked up from germline, CDR1 is GTSNPN and CDR2 is SVGIG (reference sequence). The CDR3 here is CALKGQGSYEQYF. The DNA for the CDR3 is TGTGCCCTTAAGGGACAGGGCTCCTACGAGCAGTACTTC.

This sequence joins TRBV18 and TRBJ2-1; maybe TRBD1 (5 bases). The CDR3 covers 12 residues. Germline V gene sequence: CDR1 KGHSH, CDR2 LQKENI. The ends were cut back, 2 bases at V and 16 bases at J, with 15 bases in the middle. The CDR3 protein is CASSPGAELVFF. CDR3 DNA: TGTGCCAGCTCACCAGGGGCCGAGTTGGTCTTCTTC.

The V call is TRBV5-1, the J call TRBJ2-5; D possibly corresponds to TRBD2 (6 bases). Trimming removed 0 bases at V and 5 bases at J, with 20 bases between. Germline V gene lookup returns CDR1 SGHRS and CDR2 YFSETQ. The CDR3 spans 17 residues. The chain's CDR3 is CASSLGGGAAVVETQYF. The DNA of the CDR3 is TGCGCCAGCAGCTTGGGTGGCGGGGCAGCGGTGGTGGAGACCCAGTACTTC. The full variable domain, with the rest looked up from reference TRBV5-1 and TRBJ2-5, is KAGVTQTPRYLIKTRGQQVTLSCSPISGHRSVSWYQQTPGQGLQFLFEYFSETQRNKGNFPGRFSGRQFSNSRSEMNVSTLELGDSALYLCASSLGGGAAVVETQYFGPGTRLLVL.

The chain joins TRBV5-6 to TRBJ1-2; 7 nucleotides line up with TRBD1. V shed 3 bases and J 8 bases; nucleotides not matched to a gene: 16. This CDR3 contains 16 residues. CDR1 SGHDT and CDR2 YYEEEE come from the germline V gene. Here the CDR3 reads CASSSRTGAPAGGYTF. The CDR3 DNA is TGTGCCAGCAGCTCCCGGACAGGTGCTCCGGCAGGAGGCTACACCTTC.

The V call is TRBV19, the J call TRBJ1-5, with D maybe TRBD1 (5 bases). The V and J ends lost 0 bases and 2 bases respectively, with 11 bases between them. Germline CDR1 LNHDA, CDR2 SQIVND (reference sequence). This CDR3 comprises 16 residues. CDR3 protein: CASSIDRQGGNQPQHF. The DNA for the CDR3 is TGTGCCAGTAGTATAGATCGGCAGGGTGGCAATCAGCCCCAGCATTTT.

With regard to this clone: Its ends do not fully match the called genes, so a read error is possible. The rearrangement links TRBV6-5 to TRBJ2-3; D is possibly TRBD2 (5 bases). The CDR3 contains 14 residues. In germline, CDR1 is MNHEY, CDR2 SVGAGI. In nucleotides, the CDR3 is TGTGCCAGCAGTGACTCGGAGGGCACAGATACGCAGTATTTT. It is translated as CASSDSEGTDTQYF.

This clone is medium-sized in the sample. The V and J genes are TRBV7-9 and TRBJ1-2; a possible D gene is TRBD1 (6 bases). This CDR3 comprises 14 residues. From germline, CDR1 is SEHNR and CDR2 FQNEAQ (reference sequence). V was cut by 1 base and J by 3 bases, with 9 bases left in between. The CDR3 coding sequence is TGTGCCAGCAGCTTAGTGACAGGCGACTATGGCTACACCTTC. Translating gives CASSLVTGDYGYTF.

The chain recombines TRBV9 with TRBJ2-7; TRBD1 might be the D (6 bases). Germline assignment: CDR1 SGDLS and CDR2 YYNGEE. The CDR3 contains 13 residues. V shed 4 bases and J shed 4 bases, with 12 bases lying between them. In DNA form, the CDR3 reads TGTGCCAGCAGCTACAGGGTGGGTTACGAGCAGTACTTC. Translated, it gives CASSYRVGYEQYF. The complete variable domain, with remaining parts taken from reference TRBV9 and TRBJ2-7, reads DSGVTQTPKHLITATGQRVTLRCSPRSGDLSVYWYQQSLDQGLQFLIQYYNGEERAKGNILERFSAQQFPDLHSELNLSSLELGDSALYFCASSYRVGYEQYFGPGTRLTVT.

In its sample, this clone was seen a few times. Different DNA sequences within this sample yield the same CDR3. This chain joins TRBV5-1 and TRBJ2-3, with D uncertain. This CDR3 region has 12 residues. CDR1 and CDR2 (germline): SGHRS, YFSETQ. V lost 4 bases and J 2 bases, leaving 5 bases between the germline ends. CDR3 sequence: CASSLSTDTQYF. CDR3 DNA: TGCGCCAGCAGCCTATCCACAGATACGCAGTATTTT.

V gene TRBV30 combines with J gene TRBJ1-1; no definite D call. V gave up 0 bases and J gave up 7 bases, with 12 bases separating them. This CDR3 is 13 amino acids long. Germline V gives CDR1 GTSNPN, CDR2 SVGIG (reference sequence). CDR3 coding DNA: TGTGCCTGGAGTGTCCGACGCCTTGGTGAAGCTTTCTTT. Its protein is CAWSVRRLGEAFF.

This clone was counted between two and nine times. The genes are TRBV5-1 and TRBJ1-2, with D uncertain. Trimming left V 2 bases short and J 4 bases short, with 9 bases between. The CDR3 is made up of 13 amino acids. In germline, CDR1 is SGHRS, CDR2 YFSETQ. The CDR3 DNA follows: TGCGCCAGCAGCTTTACTGCGGGCTATGGCTACACCTTC. Its translation: CASSFTAGYGYTF.

V usage is TRBV6-1 and J usage is TRBJ2-1, with a possible D match to TRBD2 (5 bases). V was cut by 3 bases and J by 6 bases, with 12 bases left in between. The CDR3 has 14 residues. Germline CDR1 reads MNHNS; CDR2 reads SASEGT. This chain's CDR3 is CASSEPGKSNEQFF. The CDR3 nucleotides are TGTGCCAGCAGTGAGCCCGGGAAGAGCAATGAGCAGTTCTTC.